This section outlines one TCR beta chain sequence together with its context. Other DNA sequences in this sample translate to the same CDR3. The data originate from a study of T cell changes during pregnancy in multiple sclerosis. Using immunoSEQ multiplex PCR, the repertoire was profiled, and TCRdb retains in-frame clones only, with some absent. The sample shows approximately 23,000 clones, approximately 89% of them seen only once. The CDR3 runs to 12 residues. Germline loops: CDR1 KGHSH, CDR2 LQKENI. V was trimmed by 6 bases and J by 5 bases, leaving 10 bases between them. V and J are TRBV18 and TRBJ1-2; D gene ambiguous. Sequenced material: CD4+ T cells from peripheral blood mononuclear cells, taken after pregnancy. The receptor's source is a female donor in good health, enrolled as a control in a pregnancy study. The CDR3 is CASSEGPYGYTF. CDR3 sequence (DNA): TGTGCCAGCTCGGAGGGCCCGTATGGCTACACCTTC.